This TCR beta chain was captured by sequencing in a study of beta chain features in type 1 diabetes. Study-level background: The examined sorted cells totaled 107,917,701 across samples.

The CDR3 extends over 17 amino acids. The V gene's germline CDR1 is MGHDK and CDR2 SYGVNS. Trimming cost V 4 bases and J 3 bases; bases outside gene matches: 8. The isolated RNA, all of it, was reverse transcribed, so expressed TCRB transcripts were what got sequenced. Data came from immunoSEQ multiplex PCR; TCRdb stores just in-frame clones and leaves some out. The data hold roughly 180,000 clones, with about 13% observed a single time. This clone was counted a few times. The antigen is undetermined. Study-wide findings and caveats: Possible PCR preference for shorter templates applied equally to patients and controls.

The sequence was obtained from a woman aged 18-35 years in good health. The sample was central memory CD4+ T cells from blood. The V call is TRBV25-1, the J call TRBJ2-2, with TRBD2 identical over 10 bases. The DNA of the CDR3 is TGTGCCAGCAGTGCCTCCCTACTAGCGGGGTACACCGGGGAGCTGTTTTTT. Translating gives CASSASLLAGYTGELFF.